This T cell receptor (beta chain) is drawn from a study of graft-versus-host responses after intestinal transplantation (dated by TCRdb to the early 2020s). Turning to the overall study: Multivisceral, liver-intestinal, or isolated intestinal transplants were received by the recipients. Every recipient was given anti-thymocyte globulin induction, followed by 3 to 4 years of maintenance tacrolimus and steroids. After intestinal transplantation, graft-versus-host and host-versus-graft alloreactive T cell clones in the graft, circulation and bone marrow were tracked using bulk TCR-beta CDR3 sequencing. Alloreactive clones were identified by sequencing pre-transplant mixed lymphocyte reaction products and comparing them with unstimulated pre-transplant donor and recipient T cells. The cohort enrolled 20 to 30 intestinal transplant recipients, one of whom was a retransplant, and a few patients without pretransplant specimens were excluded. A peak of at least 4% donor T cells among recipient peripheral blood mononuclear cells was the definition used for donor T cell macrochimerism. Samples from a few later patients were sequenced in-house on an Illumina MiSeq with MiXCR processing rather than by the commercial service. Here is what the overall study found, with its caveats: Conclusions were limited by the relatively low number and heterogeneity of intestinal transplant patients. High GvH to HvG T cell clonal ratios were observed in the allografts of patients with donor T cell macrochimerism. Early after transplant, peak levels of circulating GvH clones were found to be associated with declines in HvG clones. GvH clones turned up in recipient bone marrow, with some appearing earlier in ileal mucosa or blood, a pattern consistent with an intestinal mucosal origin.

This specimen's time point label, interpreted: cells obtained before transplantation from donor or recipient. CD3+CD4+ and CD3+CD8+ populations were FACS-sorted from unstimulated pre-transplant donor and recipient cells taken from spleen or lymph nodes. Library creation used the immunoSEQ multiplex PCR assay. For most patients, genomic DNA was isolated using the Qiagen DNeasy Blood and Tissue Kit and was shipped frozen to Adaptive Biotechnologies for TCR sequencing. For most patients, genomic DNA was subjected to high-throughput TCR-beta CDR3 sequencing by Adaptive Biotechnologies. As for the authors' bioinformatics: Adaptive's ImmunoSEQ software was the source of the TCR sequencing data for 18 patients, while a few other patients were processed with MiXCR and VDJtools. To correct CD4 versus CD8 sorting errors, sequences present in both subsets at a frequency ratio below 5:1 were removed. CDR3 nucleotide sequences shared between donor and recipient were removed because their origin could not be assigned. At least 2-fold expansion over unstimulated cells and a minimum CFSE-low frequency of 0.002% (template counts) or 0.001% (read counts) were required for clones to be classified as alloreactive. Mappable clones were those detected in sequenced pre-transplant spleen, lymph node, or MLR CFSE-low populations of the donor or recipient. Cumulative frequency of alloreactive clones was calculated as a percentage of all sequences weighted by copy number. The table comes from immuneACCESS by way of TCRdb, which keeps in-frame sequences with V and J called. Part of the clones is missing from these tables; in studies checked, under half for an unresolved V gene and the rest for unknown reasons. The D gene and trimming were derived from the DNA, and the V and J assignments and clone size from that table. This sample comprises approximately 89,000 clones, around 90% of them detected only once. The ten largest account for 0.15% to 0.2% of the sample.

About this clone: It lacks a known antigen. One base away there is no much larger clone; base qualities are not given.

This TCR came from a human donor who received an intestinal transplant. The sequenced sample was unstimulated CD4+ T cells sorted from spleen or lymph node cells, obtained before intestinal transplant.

The CDR3 in this case is CACIPGTGAGDTQYF. The DNA sequence reads TGTGCCTGCATCCCCGGGACAGGGGCCGGTGATACGCAGTATTTT. The chain joins TRBV30 to TRBJ2-3; 10 of the junction bases match TRBD1. V ends up 6 bases short and J 6 bases short, with an unmatched junction base count of 12. Inclusive of the bounding cysteine and phenylalanine, the CDR3 is 15 residues long. Only the CDR3 region is kept as DNA, spanning 45 bases read in frame from base 1. The CDR1 and CDR2 encoded by the germline V gene (reference sequence) are GTSNPN and SVGIG. Beyond the CDR3, the reference TRBV30 and TRBJ2-3 genes provide the residues; the full variable domain reads: SQTIHQWPATLVQPVGSPLSLECTVEGTSNPNLYWYRQAAGRGLQLLFYSVGIGQISSEVPQNLSASRPQDRQFILSSKKLLLSDSGFYLCACIPGTGAGDTQYFGPGTRLTVL.